This T cell receptor (beta chain) was sequenced in a study of cytomegalovirus exposure and HLA in healthy donors. Notes on this clone: Its antigen is unidentified.

Primers included in the PCR were 60 Vbeta and 13 Jbeta primers. In the study's own analysis: There were about 80 million unique TCR beta chains by a later count, and some 11 million of them were shared. Clones were sequenced by immunoSEQ multiplex PCR, and TCRdb holds only the in-frame ones, with some missing. Clonal size and the V and J genes are those of that table, whereas D and trimming came from the DNA. The table has 40,000 or so clones, approximately 79% seen once; the top ten hold around 8.4%. Overall study findings and caveats: The likely origin of a cluster of highly shared sequence variants was a sequencing artifact. In vitro, three CMV-associated chains proved specific for CMV antigens.

The sequence derives from a woman in her twenties or thirties in good health and CMV-seropositive. The specimen sequenced was PBMCs.

The CDR3: CASSTGSHGYTF. CDR3 in DNA: TGTGCCAGTAGCACAGGGAGCCATGGCTACACCTTC. The chain is built from TRBV19 and TRBJ1-2, with D possibly matching TRBD1 (6 bases). V lost 6 bases and J lost 6, with 11 bases in between. Looked up from germline, CDR1 is LNHDA and CDR2 is SQIVND (reference sequence). The CDR3 sequence is 12 residues long. The full variable domain, with the rest looked up from reference TRBV19 and TRBJ1-2, is DGGITQSPKYLFRKEGQNVTLSCEQNLNHDAMYWYRQDPGQGLRLIYYSQIVNDFQKGDIAEGYSVSREKKESFPLTVTSAQKNPTAFYLCASSTGSHGYTFGSGTRLTVV.